This T cell receptor (beta chain) is drawn from a study of cytomegalovirus exposure and HLA in healthy donors. Findings and caveats of the study: Presence/absence analyses assumed roughly uniform sequencing depth across donors, which may not hold.

The PCR used 60 Vbeta and 13 Jbeta primers. Measured with immunoSEQ multiplex PCR; TCRdb has only the in-frame clones, and not every one. The data hold around 98,000 clones, with 55% to 80% observed a single time. Unrecorded immune exposure was likely among donors, who were nominally healthy when sampled. In the case of this clone: Its antigen remains unknown.

Trimming shortened V by 2 bases and J by 1 base, and 11 bases separated the two germline ends. The germline CDR1 and CDR2 sequences are SGHDN and FVKESK. The length of the CDR3 is 15 residues. The rearrangement joins TRBV14 to TRBJ2-5, with D possibly being TRBD2 (6 bases). Sequencing was performed on PBMCs. The source of this sequence is a female donor in good health and CMV-seronegative. The CDR3 nucleotides are TGTGCCAGCAGCCAATGGGGAGGCGTCCAAGAGACCCAGTACTTC. Protein sequence: CASSQWGGVQETQYF.